This T cell receptor (beta chain) was observed in a study of T-cell reconstitution after alpha-beta-depleted transplantation in children. Study-level results: Approximately two months post-transplant, alpha-beta T cells reportedly originated from several hundred expanded graft clones. TCRbeta diversity was high at day 60 in some patients (a result of surviving recipient T cells and thymic progenitors). Most T-cell counts and diversity one year after the transplant came from T cells that were newly produced.

Germline V gives CDR1 SGHRS, CDR2 YFSETQ. The CDR3 is made up of 17 amino acids. After removal of 4 bases from V and 2 bases from J, the junction contained 10 bases not matched to a gene. During its preparation, the TCRbeta library received unique molecular identifiers. TCRdb reprocessed the PCR reads with MiXCR, giving one entry per CDR3 protein. Found here are 700,000 to 950,000 distinct CDR3 sequences, approximately 15% of them singletons; the top ten hold just under 5%. In the case of this clonotype: Its specificity is not known.

Sequenced material: PBMCs, mostly from graft donor cells, taken 360 days after TCRalphabeta/CD19-depleted stem cell transplant. The TCR sequence derives from a male patient aged 10-17 years who had a stem cell transplant for acute lymphoblastic leukemia, so the T cells may come from the graft donor. The chain has TRBV5-1 and TRBJ2-3; TRBD2 aligns across 10 bases. The CDR3 DNA sequence: TGCGCCAGCAGCCTCTATCGGACTAGCGGATACACAGATACGCAGTATTTT. Amino acids: CASSLYRTSGYTDTQYF.